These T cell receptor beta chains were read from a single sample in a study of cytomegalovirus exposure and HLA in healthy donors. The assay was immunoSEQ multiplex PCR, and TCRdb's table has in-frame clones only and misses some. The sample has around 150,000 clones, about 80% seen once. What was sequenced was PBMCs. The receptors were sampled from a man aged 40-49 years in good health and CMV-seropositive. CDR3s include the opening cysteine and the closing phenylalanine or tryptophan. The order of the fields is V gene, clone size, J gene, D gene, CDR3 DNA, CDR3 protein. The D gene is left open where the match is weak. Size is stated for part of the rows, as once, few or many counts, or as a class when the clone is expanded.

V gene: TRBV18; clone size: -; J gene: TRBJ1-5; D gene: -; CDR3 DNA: TGTGCCAGCTCACCACAAACAGACAATCAGCCCCAGCATTTT; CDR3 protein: CASSPQTDNQPQHF
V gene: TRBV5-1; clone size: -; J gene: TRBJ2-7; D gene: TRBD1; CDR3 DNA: TGCGCCAGCAGCCTCCGGGACAGGGCCACCTACGAGCAGTACTTC; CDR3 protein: CASSLRDRATYEQYF
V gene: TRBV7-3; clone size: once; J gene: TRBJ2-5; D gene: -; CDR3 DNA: TGTGCCAGCAGCTCCGGGGTCCGAGAGACCCAGTACTTC; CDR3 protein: CASSSGVRETQYF
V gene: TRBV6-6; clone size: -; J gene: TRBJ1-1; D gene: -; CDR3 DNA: TGTGCCAGCAGTTCTGGCTCGAACACTGAAGCTTTCTTT; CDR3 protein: CASSSGSNTEAFF
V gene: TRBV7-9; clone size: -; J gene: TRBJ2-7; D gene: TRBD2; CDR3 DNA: TGTTCCAGCAGTTATAGCGGGAGCCAGGGCTACGAGCAGTACTTC; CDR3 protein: CSSSYSGSQGYEQYF
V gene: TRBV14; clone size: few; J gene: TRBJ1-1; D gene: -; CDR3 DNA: TGTGCCAGCAGCCAAGTAACAAAAAGTGAAGCTTTCTTT; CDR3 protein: CASSQVTKSEAFF
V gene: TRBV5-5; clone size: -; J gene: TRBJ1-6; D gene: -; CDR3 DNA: TGTGCCAGCAGCTTGAGAGGGTTCGGTTCACCCCTCCACTTT; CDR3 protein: CASSLRGFGSPLHF
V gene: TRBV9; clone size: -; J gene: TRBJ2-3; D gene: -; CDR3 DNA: TGTGCCAGCAGCCTACAGGGTCTCACAGATACGCAGTATTTT; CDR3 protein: CASSLQGLTDTQYF
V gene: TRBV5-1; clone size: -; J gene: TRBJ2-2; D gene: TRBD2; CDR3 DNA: TGCGCCAGCAGCTTAGGACGGGAGGGCTGGGACACCGGGGAGCTGTTTTTT; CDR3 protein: CASSLGREGWDTGELFF
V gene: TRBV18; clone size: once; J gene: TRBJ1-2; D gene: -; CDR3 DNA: TGTGCCAGCTCACCAGGCAGTAACTATGGCTACACCTTC; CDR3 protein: CASSPGSNYGYTF
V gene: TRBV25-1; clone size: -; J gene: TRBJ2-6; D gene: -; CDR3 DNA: TGTGCCAGCAGTGATTATCTTCAGGGCGCTGGGGCCAACGTCCTGACTTTC; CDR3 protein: CASSDYLQGAGANVLTF
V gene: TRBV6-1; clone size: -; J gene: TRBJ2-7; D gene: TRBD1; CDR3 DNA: TGTGCCAGCAACTGGGGACAGGGGAAGAACGAGCAGTACTTC; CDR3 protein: CASNWGQGKNEQYF
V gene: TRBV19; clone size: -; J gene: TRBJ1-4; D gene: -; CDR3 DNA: TGTGCCAGTATGATCGAGGGTGAAAAACTGTTTTTT; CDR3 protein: CASMIEGEKLFF
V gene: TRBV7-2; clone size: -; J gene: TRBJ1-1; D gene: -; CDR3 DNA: TGTGCCAGCAGCGCCTCGGTGAACACTGAAGCTTTCTTT; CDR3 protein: CASSASVNTEAFF
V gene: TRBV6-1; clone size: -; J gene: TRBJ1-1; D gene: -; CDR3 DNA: TGTGCCAGCACGTACGGTCCCATGAACACTGAAGCTTTCTTT; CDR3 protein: CASTYGPMNTEAFF
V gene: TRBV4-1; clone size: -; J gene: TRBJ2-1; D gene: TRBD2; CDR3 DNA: TGCGCCAGCAGCCATCATAGCGGGAGGGCCGGGAATGAGCAGTTCTTC; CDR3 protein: CASSHHSGRAGNEQFF
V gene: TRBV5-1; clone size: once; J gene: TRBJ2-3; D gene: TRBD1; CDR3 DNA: TGCGCCAGCAGCCTGGGACAGGTCACAGATACGCAGTATTTT; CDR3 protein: CASSLGQVTDTQYF
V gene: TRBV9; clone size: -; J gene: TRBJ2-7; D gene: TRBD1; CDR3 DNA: TGTGCCAGCAGCGTAGGACAGGGGGGCCCATCCGAGCAGTACTTC; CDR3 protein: CASSVGQGGPSEQYF
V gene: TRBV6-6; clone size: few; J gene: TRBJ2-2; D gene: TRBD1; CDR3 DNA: TGTGCCAGCAGCCGACATGACAGGGCGTCCGGGGAGCTGTTTTTT; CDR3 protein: CASSRHDRASGELFF
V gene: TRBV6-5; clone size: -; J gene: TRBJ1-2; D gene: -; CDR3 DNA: TGTGCCAGCAGCCAAAATACTCTAGGCTACACCTTC; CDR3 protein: CASSQNTLGYTF
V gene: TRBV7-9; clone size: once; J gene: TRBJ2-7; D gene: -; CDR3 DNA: TGTGCCAGCAGCCCTGGGGGGGAGCAGTACTTC; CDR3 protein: CASSPGGEQYF
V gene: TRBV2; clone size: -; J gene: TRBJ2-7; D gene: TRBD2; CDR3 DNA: TGTGCCAGCAGTGAACGGGGGGGACCAACCTCCTACGAGCAGTACTTC; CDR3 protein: CASSERGGPTSYEQYF
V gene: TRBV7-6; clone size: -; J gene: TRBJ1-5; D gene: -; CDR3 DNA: TGTGCCAGCAGCTTAAGGGGCCACAATCAGCCCCAGCATTTT; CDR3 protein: CASSLRGHNQPQHF
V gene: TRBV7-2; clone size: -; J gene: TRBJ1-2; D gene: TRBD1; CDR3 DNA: TGTGCCAGCAGCATTACCGAGGGGGTAGGGGGCCGCTATGGCTACACCTTC; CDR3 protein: CASSITEGVGGRYGYTF
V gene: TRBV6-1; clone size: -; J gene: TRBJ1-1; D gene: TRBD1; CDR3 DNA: TGTGCCAGCAGTGGGCGGGACAGGGTAACGGCTTTCTTT; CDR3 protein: CASSGRDRVTAFF
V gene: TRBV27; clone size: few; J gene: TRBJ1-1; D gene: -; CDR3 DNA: TGTGCCAGCAGTTTATCGCCCCAGAGGGTCACTGAAGCTTTCTTT; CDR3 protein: CASSLSPQRVTEAFF
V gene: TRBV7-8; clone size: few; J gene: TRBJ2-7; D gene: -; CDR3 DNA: TGTGCCAGCAGCTTAGCACAAGACAACGAGCAGTACTTC; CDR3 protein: CASSLAQDNEQYF
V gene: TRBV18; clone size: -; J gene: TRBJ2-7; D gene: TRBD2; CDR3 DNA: TGTGCCAGCTCACCGCAGGGAGCGGGGGGTGCCTACGAGCAGTACTTC; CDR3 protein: CASSPQGAGGAYEQYF
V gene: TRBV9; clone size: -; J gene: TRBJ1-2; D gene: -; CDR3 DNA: TGTGCCAGCAGCTCCCAAAAGGGGGTTGACCCGAGAAAATACACCTTC; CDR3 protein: CASSSQKGVDPRKYTF
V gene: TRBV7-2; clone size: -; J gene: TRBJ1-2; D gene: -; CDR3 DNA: TGTGCCAGCAGCCTTTGGACAGTAGGCCTCTATGGCTACACCTTC; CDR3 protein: CASSLWTVGLYGYTF
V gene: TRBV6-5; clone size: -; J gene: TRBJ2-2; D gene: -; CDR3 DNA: TGTGCCAGCAGACAGGGTGCGACCACCGGGGAGCTGTTTTTT; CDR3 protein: CASRQGATTGELFF
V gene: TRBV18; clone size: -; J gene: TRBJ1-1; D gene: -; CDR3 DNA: TGTGCCAGCTCCCCTAACCCAGGGGCTAGAAACACTGAAGCTTTCTTT; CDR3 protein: CASSPNPGARNTEAFF
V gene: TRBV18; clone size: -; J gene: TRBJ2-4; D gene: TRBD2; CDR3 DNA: TGTGCCAGCTCACAAATAGCGGGAGGGCCCGAAAACATTCAGTACTTC; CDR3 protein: CASSQIAGGPENIQYF
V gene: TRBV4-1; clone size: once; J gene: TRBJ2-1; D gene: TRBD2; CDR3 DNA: TGCGCCAGCAGCCCGGGACTAGCGTTAAATGAGCAGTTCTTC; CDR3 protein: CASSPGLALNEQFF
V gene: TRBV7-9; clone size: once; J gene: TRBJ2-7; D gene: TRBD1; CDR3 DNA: TGTGCCAGCAGCCCCCGGGACAGGCTTTACGAGCAGTACTTC; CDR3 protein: CASSPRDRLYEQYF
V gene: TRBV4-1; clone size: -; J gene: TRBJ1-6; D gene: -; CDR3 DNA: TGCGCCAGCAGCCTGCCCCAGGGCGTTTATTCACCCCTCCACTTT; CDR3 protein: CASSLPQGVYSPLHF
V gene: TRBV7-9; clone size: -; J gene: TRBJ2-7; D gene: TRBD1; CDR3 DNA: TGTGCCAGCAATCCTCTAGGGACAGCCACCGGCGAGCAGTACTTC; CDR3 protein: CASNPLGTATGEQYF
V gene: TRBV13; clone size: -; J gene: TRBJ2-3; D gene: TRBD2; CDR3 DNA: TGTGCCAGCAGGTGGTGGGGGACTAAAGATACGCAGTATTTT; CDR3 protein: CASRWWGTKDTQYF
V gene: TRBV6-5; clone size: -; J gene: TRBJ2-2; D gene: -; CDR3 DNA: TGTGCCAGCAGTTACAGTCGTGGTGTCGGCGGGGAGCTGTTTTTT; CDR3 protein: CASSYSRGVGGELFF
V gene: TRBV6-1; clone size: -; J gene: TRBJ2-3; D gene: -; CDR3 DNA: TGTGCCAGCAGTGTCCTTTTTGAACAGGGAGATACGCAGTATTTT; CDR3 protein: CASSVLFEQGDTQYF
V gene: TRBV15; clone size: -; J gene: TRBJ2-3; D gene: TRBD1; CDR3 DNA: TGTGCCACCAGCAATCGACAGGGGAGAGATACGCAGTATTTT; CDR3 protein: CATSNRQGRDTQYF
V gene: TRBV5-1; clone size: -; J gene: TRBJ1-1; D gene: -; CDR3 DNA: TGCGCCAGCAGCTTGTGGCTACAGGATTCTGAAGCTTTCTTT; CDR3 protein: CASSLWLQDSEAFF
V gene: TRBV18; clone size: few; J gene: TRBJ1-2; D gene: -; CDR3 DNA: TGTGCCACCCACGTTGTAGACAGGCCTAACTATGGCTACACCTTC; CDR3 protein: CATHVVDRPNYGYTF
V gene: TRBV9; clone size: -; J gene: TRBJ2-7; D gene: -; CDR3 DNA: TGTGCCAGCAGCGTAGCATCCGGGGGCTACGAGCAGTACTTC; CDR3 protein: CASSVASGGYEQYF
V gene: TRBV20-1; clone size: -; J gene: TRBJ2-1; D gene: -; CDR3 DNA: TGCAGTGCTAAGGGGAATGAGCAGTTCTTC; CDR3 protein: CSAKGNEQFF
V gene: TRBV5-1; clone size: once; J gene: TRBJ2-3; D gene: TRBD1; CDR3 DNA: TGCGCCAGCAGCTTGGCCGGGGGCAAAGGACAGGGGCCCTCTCGAGATACGCAGTATTTT; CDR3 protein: CASSLAGGKGQGPSRDTQYF
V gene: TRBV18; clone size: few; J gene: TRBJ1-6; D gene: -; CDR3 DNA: TGTGCCAGCTCTCCAAACCACCGGGGCTATAATTCACCCCTCCACTTT; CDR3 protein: CASSPNHRGYNSPLHF
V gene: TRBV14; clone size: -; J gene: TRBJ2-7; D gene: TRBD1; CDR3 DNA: TGTGCCAGCAGCCTCCGGGACAGCTACGAGCAGTACTTC; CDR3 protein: CASSLRDSYEQYF
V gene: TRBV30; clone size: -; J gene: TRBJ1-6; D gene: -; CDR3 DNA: TGTGCCTGGAGTCAGGGTTATTCACCCCTCCACTTT; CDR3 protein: CAWSQGYSPLHF
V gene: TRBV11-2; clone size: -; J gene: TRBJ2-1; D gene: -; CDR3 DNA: TGTGCCAGCAGCCTACGACCTCGAGAGGGCAATGAGCAGTTCTTC; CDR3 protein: CASSLRPREGNEQFF
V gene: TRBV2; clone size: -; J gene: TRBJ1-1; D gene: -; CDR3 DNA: TGTGCCAGCAGTGTGCAGTTTGGAGCTTTCTTT; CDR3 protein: CASSVQFGAFF
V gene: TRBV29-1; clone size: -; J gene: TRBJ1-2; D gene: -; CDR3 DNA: TGCAGCGTTGAGGACAGAGACTATGGCTACACCTTC; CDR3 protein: CSVEDRDYGYTF
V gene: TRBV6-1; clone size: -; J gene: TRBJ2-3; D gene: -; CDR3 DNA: TGTGCCAGCACCCCTAGCACAGATACGCAGTATTTT; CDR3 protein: CASTPSTDTQYF
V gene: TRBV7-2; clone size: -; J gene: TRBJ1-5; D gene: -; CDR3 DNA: TGTGCCAGCAGCTTATATCAGGGGTCTCAGCCCCAGCATTTT; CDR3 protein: CASSLYQGSQPQHF
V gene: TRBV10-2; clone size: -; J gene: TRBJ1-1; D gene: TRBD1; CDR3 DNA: TGCGCCAGCAGAGAGTGGGACAGAGAAACGCCAGCTTTCTTT; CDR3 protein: CASREWDRETPAFF